This TCR beta chain was documented in a study of CD8 T cells in ankylosing spondylitis. One entry per CDR3 protein, called by TCRdb with MiXCR from the 5' RACE reads. The table records 180,000 or so distinct CDR3 sequences, around 10% of them present only once. There are many counts of this clonotype. Germline V gene data show CDR1 as SGHTS and CDR2 as YDEGEE. This CDR3 has 16 residues. V gave up 4 bases and J gave up 4 bases; unmatched junction bases: 9. The source of this sequence is a male donor with ankylosing spondylitis or in good health (not recorded which). The material sequenced was blood, either unsorted or a sorted T cell fraction (not recorded which). V and J are TRBV5-8 and TRBJ1-1, with 11 positions matching TRBD1. The CDR3 loop is CASSVDRGRGGTEAFF. CDR3 nucleotides: TGTGCCAGCAGCGTGGACAGGGGGCGCGGGGGCACTGAAGCTTTCTTT.